The clone carrying this T cell receptor (beta chain) was seen many times. This record comes from a study of blood T cells in healthy people across ages. With a J-beta primer mix and a sample-barcoded 5' primer, a second PCR ran 7 to 11 cycles. TCRdb ran MiXCR on the 5' RACE reads and lists one entry per CDR3 protein. The sample has under 800,000 distinct CDR3 sequences, roughly 21% seen once. After removal of 5 bases from V and 5 bases from J, the junction contained 7 bases not matched to a gene. This CDR3 contains 14 residues. The V gene's germline CDR1 is SEHNR and CDR2 FQNEAQ (reference sequence). The sample taken for sequencing was blood. This chain uses TRBV7-9 with TRBJ2-7, with 9 nucleotides matching TRBD1. The clonotype originates from a man between 70 and 80 years old in good health. The DNA of the CDR3 is TGTGCCAGCAGCCAGGGACAGGGTCACGACGAGCAGTACTTC. Translating it yields CASSQGQGHDEQYF.